These 22 T cell receptor beta chains were sequenced from one sample in a study of CD8+ T cells in alopecia areata. The treatment is: oral pan-JAK inhibitor, 5-10 mg twice daily. Extraction and reverse transcription of RNA yielded cDNA as the sequencing template. TCRdb keeps only in-frame clones here, not all; method: immunoSEQ multiplex PCR. Here the sample spans 200,000 to 250,000 clones, around 65% being singletons. The sequences come from CD4+ T cells sorted from blood, collected at week 4, from a patient treated with tofacitinib. These receptors were taken from a human donor with alopecia areata.

This clone has a handful of counts. The chain carries TRBV9 and TRBJ2-1, with 8 bases that match TRBD2. This CDR3 has 14 residues. After removal of 0 bases from V and 9 bases from J, the junction contained 5 bases not matched to a gene. Germline-derived CDR1 and CDR2 are SGDLS and YYNGEE. The CDR3, as DNA: TGTGCCAGCAGCGTAGAGGCGGGGGGACTTGAGCAGTTCTTC. Protein product: CASSVEAGGLEQFF.

V usage is TRBV4-3 and J usage is TRBJ2-5; 9 nucleotides agree with TRBD2. CDR1 is LGHNA, CDR2 YSLEER, per germline. The CDR3 consists of 16 residues. J was trimmed by 5 bases and V by 0 bases; bases with no gene match: 7. The CDR3 region has the DNA TGCGCCAGCAGCCAAGACTGGACTAGCGTTACGGAGACCCAGTACTTC. This encodes CASSQDWTSVTETQYF.

The gene calls are TRBV15 and TRBJ1-1; the D gene is possibly TRBD1 (5 bases). V was pared by 3 bases and J by 6 bases, with 8 bases between. The CDR3 consists of 12 residues. CDR1 is LNHNV, CDR2 YYDKDF, per germline (reference sequence). Here the CDR3 reads CATSSGGAEAFF. In nucleotides, the CDR3 is TGTGCCACCAGCAGCGGAGGGGCTGAAGCTTTCTTT.

This clone was counted between two and nine times. The chain has TRBV29-1 and TRBJ2-1, with 7 bases identical to TRBD1. Trimming at V came to 3 bases and at J to 4 bases, leaving 6 bases not matched to a gene. The CDR3 is 14 residues long. CDR1 is SQVTM, CDR2 ANQGSEA, per germline. The CDR3 region has the DNA TGCAGCGTTGATCGGGGACAGAGGTACAATGAGCAGTTCTTC. Its translation: CSVDRGQRYNEQFF.

This clone was seen a single time. The chain has TRBV29-1 and TRBJ2-3, with 7 bases fitting TRBD1. The CDR3 contains 14 residues. Germline CDR1 is SQVTM and CDR2 is ANQGSEA. J was trimmed by 1 base and V by 7 bases; bases with no gene match: 8. CDR3: CSGSTGIGTDTQYF. In DNA form, the CDR3 reads TGCAGCGGCTCGACAGGGATAGGCACAGATACGCAGTATTTT.

V usage is TRBV5-4 and J usage is TRBJ2-1; D not resolved. This CDR3 region has 13 residues. V lost 0 bases to trimming and J lost 7 bases, with 8 bases between them. In germline, CDR1 is SGHNT, CDR2 YYREEE (reference sequence). CDR3 coding DNA: TGTGCCAGCAGCTTGGGACTGCCGAATGAGCAGTTCTTC. Translating gives CASSLGLPNEQFF.

In this sample, this clone turned up a few times. The chain employs TRBV12-5 and TRBJ2-2; D perhaps matches TRBD1 (5 bases). The germline CDR1 and CDR2 sequences are LGHNT and FRNRAP. V lost 1 base to trimming and J lost 3 bases, with 9 bases between them. The CDR3 covers 15 residues. CDR3: CASGLGQFYTGELFF. The CDR3, as DNA: TGTGCTAGTGGTTTGGGACAGTTCTACACCGGGGAGCTGTTTTTT.

This clone was observed a few times. The genes are TRBV7-2 and TRBJ1-1; D remains unclear. Trimming took off 5 bases at V and 0 bases at J, with 10 bases between the two ends. The CDR3 runs 14 residues. CDR1 SGHTA and CDR2 FQGNSA come from the germline V gene. The CDR3, as DNA: TGTGCCAGCAGCCCGGCCCTACTGAACACTGAAGCTTTCTTT. Its protein is CASSPALLNTEAFF.

CDR3 region: CASFRTPGAGETQYF. In DNA, the CDR3 is TGTGCCAGCTTCCGCACCCCGGGGGCCGGGGAGACCCAGTACTTC. V usage is TRBV6-5 and J usage is TRBJ2-5; perhaps D is TRBD1 or TRBD2 (6 bases each). Trimming pared 8 bases from V and 5 bases from J, leaving 21 bases between. The V gene's germline CDR1 is MNHEY and CDR2 SVGAGI. This CDR3 is built from 15 residues.

The DNA for the CDR3 is TGTGCCAGCAGCAGTAGCGGGACAGCTAACTATGGCTACACCTTC. As protein: CASSSSGTANYGYTF. The J gene is TRBJ1-2, the V gene TRBV7-9, with 7 bases aligning to TRBD1. J gave up 0 bases and V 5 bases, and 6 bases lay outside the gene matches. The CDR3 totals 15 residues. Germline V CDR1 and CDR2: SEHNR, FQNEAQ (reference sequence).

This clone has just a few counts. The CDR3 sequence: CASSLAGQPQHF. The CDR3, as DNA: TGTGCCAGCAGCTTGGCGGGTCAGCCCCAGCATTTT. The chain recombines TRBV5-6 with TRBJ1-5, with D uncertain. This CDR3 comprises 12 residues. Per germline, CDR1 SGHDT and CDR2 YYEEEE. V lost 0 bases and J lost 6, with 4 bases in between.

This clone has only one observation. The rearrangement joins TRBV4-1 to TRBJ2-7; tentative D call: TRBD2 (6 bases). Germline CDR1 is MGHRA and CDR2 is YSYEKL. This CDR3 is built from 14 residues. The V and J ends lost 2 bases and 2 bases respectively, with 10 bases between them. Here the CDR3 reads CASSQSTRPYEQYF. Here the CDR3 DNA reads TGCGCCAGCAGCCAATCGACTAGACCCTACGAGCAGTACTTC.

This clone was seen a few times. The V call is TRBV5-5, the J call TRBJ1-1, with a possible D match to TRBD1 (6 bases). Germline V gene lookup returns CDR1 SGHKS and CDR2 YYEKEE (reference sequence). Deletions cut 4 bases from V and 6 bases from J, with 13 bases between. The CDR3 consists of 13 residues. The DNA of the CDR3 is TGTGCCAGCAGCCCCTTCAGGGGAGCTGAAGCTTTCTTT. Its translation: CASSPFRGAEAFF.

The chain combines TRBV20-1 with TRBJ1-5; TRBD1 matches 7 bases. The germline gives CDR1 DFQATT, CDR2 SNEGSKA (reference sequence). The CDR3 runs 11 residues. With 4 bases clipped from V and 8 bases from J, the junction kept 2 bases outside the gene matches. The CDR3: CSATDREPQHF. Written as DNA, the CDR3 is TGCAGTGCTACAGACAGGGAGCCCCAGCATTTT.

The chain recombines TRBV6-5 with TRBJ1-6; D gene unclear. Germline assignment: CDR1 MNHEY and CDR2 SVGAGI. CDR3 size: 16 residues. The germline V and J ends were trimmed by 0 bases and 4 bases, with 10 bases remaining between them. The CDR3 nucleotides are TGTGCCAGCAGTTACTCGACGGACGCTTATAATTCACCCCTCCACTTT. Translated: CASSYSTDAYNSPLHF.

V is TRBV29-1 and J is TRBJ1-3, with D tentatively TRBD1 (5 bases). Per germline, CDR1 SQVTM and CDR2 ANQGSEA. The CDR3 contains 14 residues. V dropped 5 bases and J dropped 1 base, with 12 bases sitting between them. The CDR3 reads CSVHDSGSGNTIYF. The CDR3 DNA sequence: TGCAGCGTTCACGACAGCGGATCTGGAAACACCATATATTTT.

This clone turned up a few times. One junction end disagrees with the germline gene, perhaps due to a read error. The J gene is TRBJ2-7, the V gene TRBV29-1; 7 positions agree with TRBD1. There are 14 residues in the CDR3. Germline assignment: CDR1 SQVTM and CDR2 ANQGSEA. The CDR3 spells CSVEEDRAPYEQYF. The CDR3 DNA follows: TGCAGCGTGGAAGAAGACAGGGCGCCCTACGAGCAGTACTTC.

J is TRBJ2-5 and V is TRBV27; D may be TRBD1 (6 bases). V was clipped by 3 bases and J by 1 base, with 18 bases between them. Germline assignment: CDR1 MNHEY and CDR2 SMNVEV (reference sequence). The CDR3 spans 17 residues. This CDR3 is CASSLNGGLGGQETQYF. DNA of the CDR3: TGTGCCAGCAGTTTGAACGGCGGATTAGGGGGCCAAGAGACCCAGTACTTC.

The chain carries TRBV9 and TRBJ1-1; 9 nucleotides align to TRBD1. The ends lost 4 bases at V and 11 bases at J; junction bases unmatched: 9. The CDR3 sequence is 13 residues long. Germline V gene data show CDR1 as SGDLS and CDR2 as YYNGEE. This chain's CDR3 is CASSNRQGGNAFF. CDR3 bases: TGTGCCAGCAGCAACCGACAGGGGGGCAATGCTTTCTTT.

A note on this clone: A read error is likely here: a far larger clone is one base away. This chain uses TRBV2 with TRBJ2-7; TRBD1 aligns across 7 bases. V gave up 5 bases and J gave up 6 bases; unmatched junction bases: 4. The CDR3 consists of 12 residues. Per germline, CDR1 SNHLY and CDR2 FYNNEI. The CDR3 reads CASSTGAGEQYF. CDR3 nucleotide sequence: TGTGCCAGCAGTACAGGGGCCGGCGAGCAGTACTTC.

The genes are TRBV19 and TRBJ2-5, with D perhaps matching TRBD2 (5 bases). The CDR3 extends over 14 amino acids. From germline, CDR1 is LNHDA and CDR2 SQIVND (reference sequence). Trimming took off 6 bases at V and 3 bases at J, with 14 bases between the two ends. The CDR3 coding sequence is TGTGCCAGTAGGCCTAGCTTTTATGAAGAGACCCAGTACTTC. This codes for CASRPSFYEETQYF. Supplemented by reference TRBV19 and TRBJ2-5, the full variable domain reads DGGITQSPKYLFRKEGQNVTLSCEQNLNHDAMYWYRQDPGQGLRLIYYSQIVNDFQKGDIAEGYSVSREKKESFPLTVTSAQKNPTAFYLCASRPSFYEETQYFGPGTRLLVL.

The chain employs TRBV27 and TRBJ1-2, with D maybe TRBD1 (6 bases). Germline CDR1 is MNHEY and CDR2 is SMNVEV (reference sequence). Deletions cut 5 bases from V and 6 bases from J, with 19 bases between. This CDR3 spans 15 amino acids. For the CDR3, the DNA is TGTGCCAGCAGTCCTCTCGAGGGGGTCGTAGATGGCTACACCTTC. As protein: CASSPLEGVVDGYTF.